This T cell receptor beta chain was documented in a study of identical twins. Notes on the study in general: Twins' excess sharing was less marked for out-of-frame beta sequences. Zero-insertion analyses might be partly confounded by invariant T cells like MAIT and iNKT.

This clonotype was seen a few times. Its cognate antigen is unknown. TCRdb analysed the 5' RACE reads with MiXCR anew, one entry per CDR3 protein. The sample lists fewer than 800,000 distinct CDR3 sequences, 7% to 7.5% occurring once. The donor group consisted entirely of healthy Caucasians. These data were likewise used in another study, on yellow fever vaccine responses in identical twins.

Sequences were obtained from PBMCs. This clonotype was obtained from a woman between 18 and 29 years old in good health.

CDR3 loop: CASSTSRFEKNIQYF. DNA for the CDR3: TGTGCCAGCAGCACTAGCCGATTTGAGAAAAACATTCAGTACTTC. The chain recombines TRBV27 with TRBJ2-4; TRBD2 is a possible D gene (6 bases). Germline V gene lookup returns CDR1 MNHEY and CDR2 SMNVEV (reference sequence). The length of the CDR3 is 15 residues. The V end lost 6 bases, the J end lost 4 bases, and 16 bases lay between the germline ends.